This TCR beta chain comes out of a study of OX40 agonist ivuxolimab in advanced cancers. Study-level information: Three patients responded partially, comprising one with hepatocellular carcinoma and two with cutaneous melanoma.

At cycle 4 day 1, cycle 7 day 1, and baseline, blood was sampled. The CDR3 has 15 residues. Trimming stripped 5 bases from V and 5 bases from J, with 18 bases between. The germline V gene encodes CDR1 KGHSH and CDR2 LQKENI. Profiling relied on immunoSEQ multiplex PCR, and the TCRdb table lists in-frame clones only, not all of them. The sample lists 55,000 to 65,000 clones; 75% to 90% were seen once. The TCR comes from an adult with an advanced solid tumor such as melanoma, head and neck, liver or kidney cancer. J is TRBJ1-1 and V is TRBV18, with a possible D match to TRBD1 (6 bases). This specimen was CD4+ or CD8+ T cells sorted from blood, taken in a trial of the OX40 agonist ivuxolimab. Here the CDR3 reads CASSTGQSGGTEAFF. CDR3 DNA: TGTGCCAGCTCAACTGGACAGTCTGGAGGGACTGAAGCTTTCTTT.